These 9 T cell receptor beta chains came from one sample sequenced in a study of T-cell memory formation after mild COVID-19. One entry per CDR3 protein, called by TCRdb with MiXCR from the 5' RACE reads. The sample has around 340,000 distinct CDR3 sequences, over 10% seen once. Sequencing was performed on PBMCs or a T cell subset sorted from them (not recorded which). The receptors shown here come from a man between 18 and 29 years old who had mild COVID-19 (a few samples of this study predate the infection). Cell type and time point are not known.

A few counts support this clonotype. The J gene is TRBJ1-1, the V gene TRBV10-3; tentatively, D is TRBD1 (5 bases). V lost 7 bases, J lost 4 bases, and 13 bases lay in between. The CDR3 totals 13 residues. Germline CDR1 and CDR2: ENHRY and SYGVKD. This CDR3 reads CAITDLRGTEAFF. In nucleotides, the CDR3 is TGTGCCATCACCGATCTGAGGGGCACTGAAGCTTTCTTT.

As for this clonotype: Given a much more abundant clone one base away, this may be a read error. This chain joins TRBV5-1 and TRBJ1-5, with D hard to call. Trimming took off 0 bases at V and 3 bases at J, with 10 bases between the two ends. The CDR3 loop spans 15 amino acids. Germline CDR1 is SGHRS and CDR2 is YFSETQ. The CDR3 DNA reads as TGCGCCAGCAGCTTGGTTGCGGGGATCAATCAGCCCCAGCATTTT. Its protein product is CASSLVAGINQPQHF.

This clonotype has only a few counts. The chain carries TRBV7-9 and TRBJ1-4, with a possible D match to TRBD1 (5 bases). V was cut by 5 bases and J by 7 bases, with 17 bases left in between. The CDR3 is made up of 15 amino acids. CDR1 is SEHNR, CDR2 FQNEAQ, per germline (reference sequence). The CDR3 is CASSPPRLGREKLFF. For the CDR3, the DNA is TGTGCCAGCAGCCCGCCCAGGCTGGGACGTGAAAAACTGTTTTTT.

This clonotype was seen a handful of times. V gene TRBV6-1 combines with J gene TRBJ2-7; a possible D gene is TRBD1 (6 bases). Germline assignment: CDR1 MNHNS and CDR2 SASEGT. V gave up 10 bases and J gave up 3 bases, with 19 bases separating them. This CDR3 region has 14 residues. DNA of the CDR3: TGTGCCACCGAGCCCGGGACAAGTCTCTACGAGCAGTACTTC. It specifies CATEPGTSLYEQYF.

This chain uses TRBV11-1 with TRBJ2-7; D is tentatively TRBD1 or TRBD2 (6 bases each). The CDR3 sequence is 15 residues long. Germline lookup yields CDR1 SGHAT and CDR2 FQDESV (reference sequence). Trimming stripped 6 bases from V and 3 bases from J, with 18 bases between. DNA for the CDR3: TGTGCCAGCAGTCCCGAGGGGGGTGGATTCTACGAGCAGTACGTC. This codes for CASSPEGGGFYEQYV.

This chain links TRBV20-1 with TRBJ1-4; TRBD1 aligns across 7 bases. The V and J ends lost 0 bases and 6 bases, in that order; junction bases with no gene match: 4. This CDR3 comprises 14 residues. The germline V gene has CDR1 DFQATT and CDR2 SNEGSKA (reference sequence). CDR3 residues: CSARDPGGDEKLFF. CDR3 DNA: TGCAGTGCTAGAGATCCAGGGGGGGATGAAAAACTGTTTTTT.

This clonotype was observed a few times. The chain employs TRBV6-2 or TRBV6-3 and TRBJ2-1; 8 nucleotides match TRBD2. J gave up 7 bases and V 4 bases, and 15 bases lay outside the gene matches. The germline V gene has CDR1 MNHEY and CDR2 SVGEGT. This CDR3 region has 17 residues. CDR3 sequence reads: CASSWGQPGGPGNEQFF. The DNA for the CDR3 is TGTGCCAGCAGTTGGGGTCAACCGGGGGGGCCTGGTAATGAGCAGTTCTTC.

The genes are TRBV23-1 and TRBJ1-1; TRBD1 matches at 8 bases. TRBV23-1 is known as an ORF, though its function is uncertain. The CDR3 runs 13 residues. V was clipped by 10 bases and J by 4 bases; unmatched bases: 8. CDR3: CATKQGGGTEAFF. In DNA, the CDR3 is TGCGCCACTAAACAGGGGGGTGGCACTGAAGCTTTCTTT.

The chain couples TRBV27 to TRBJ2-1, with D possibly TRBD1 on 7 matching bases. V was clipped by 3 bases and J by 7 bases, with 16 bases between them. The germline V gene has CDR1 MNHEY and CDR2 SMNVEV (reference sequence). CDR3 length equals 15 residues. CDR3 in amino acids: CASSLVQGGQNEQFF. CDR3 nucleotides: TGTGCCAGCAGTTTGGTCCAGGGGGGACAGAATGAGCAGTTCTTC.